This T cell receptor (beta chain) appears in the sequencing data of a study of blood T cell repertoires in COVID-19. Study information: From the United States, Italy and Spain came samples of acute and convalescent COVID-19. PBMCs, B-cell-depleted T cells, or T cells were the source of the cDNA or gDNA that made up the material.

In the source study's methods: Amplified reference gene primers provided the basis for estimating nucleated cell counts. Measured with immunoSEQ multiplex PCR; TCRdb has only the in-frame clones, and not every one. V and J calls and clone size are copied from that table; D and trimming were computed from the DNA. The top ten hold more than 7.5% of the sample, which has roughly 40,000 clones, approximately 80% seen once. V was clipped by 1 base and J by 7 bases, with 13 bases between them. This CDR3 spans 14 amino acids. The V gene's germline CDR1 is LNHNV and CDR2 YYDKDF (reference sequence). This TCR was sampled from a man between 65 and 85 years old with active or convalescent COVID-19. The chain couples TRBV15 to TRBJ1-2; no firm D call. The sequenced sample was peripheral blood. As DNA, the CDR3 is TGTGCCACCAGCAGAGTTCCGGGGTTTGGTGGCTACACCTTC. It encodes CATSRVPGFGGYTF.